This T cell receptor (beta chain) stems from a study of blood T cell repertoires in COVID-19. Trimming cost V 1 base and J 4 bases, with 16 bases left between them. CDR1 is SGHNT and CDR2 is YENEEA in the germline V gene. The CDR3 totals 16 residues. The table came from immunoSEQ multiplex PCR; TCRdb's copy has only in-frame clones and leaves some out. The sample yields 50,000 to 75,000 clones, around 77% seen once. This chain joins TRBV11-3 and TRBJ1-1; TRBD1 might be the D (6 bases). The sequenced material came from peripheral blood. The source of this sequence is a man older than 75 with active or convalescent COVID-19. CDR3 region: CASSLGEGRGGTEAFF. The DNA for the CDR3 is TGTGCCAGCAGCTTAGGGGAGGGCAGGGGTGGCACTGAAGCTTTCTTT. Drawing the rest from reference TRBV11-3 and TRBJ1-1, the complete variable domain is EAGVVQSPRYKIIEKKQPVAFWCNPISGHNTLYWYLQNLGQGPELLIRYENEEAVDDSQLPKDRFSAERLKGVDSTLKIQPAELGDSAVYLCASSLGEGRGGTEAFFGQGTRLTVV.